Below, 24 T cell receptor beta chains from the same sample are listed, as sequenced in a study of blood T cell repertoires in COVID-19. TCRdb keeps only in-frame clones here, not all; method: immunoSEQ multiplex PCR. The repertoire consists of 250,000 to 300,000 clones, with 75% to 90% occurring once and the leading ten covering roughly 4.6%. The sample comprised peripheral blood. These receptors all stem from a man aged 60 to 69 who had recovered from COVID-19.

The rearrangement uses TRBV6-5 and TRBJ2-7, with 7 positions matching TRBD1. The CDR3 consists of 13 residues. Per the germline V gene, CDR1 is MNHEY and CDR2 is SVGAGI. Unmatched junction bases numbered 5, after V lost 6 bases and J lost 3 bases. As DNA, the CDR3 is TGTGCCAGCAGCCGGGACAGACTCTACGAGCAGTACTTC. Its translation is CASSRDRLYEQYF.

The CDR3 reads CASSLSVAGGSGYYEQYF. The CDR3 nucleotides read TGTGCCAGCAGCTTGTCGGTGGCGGGGGGCTCAGGTTACTACGAGCAGTACTTC. The chain couples TRBV7-6 to TRBJ2-7, with 8 bases matching TRBD2. V lost 3 bases, J lost 3 bases, and 16 bases stayed unmatched. This CDR3 contains 18 residues. Germline CDR1 reads SGHVS; CDR2 reads FNYEAQ.

The chain recombines TRBV5-1 with TRBJ2-7; D is unresolved. The germline gives CDR1 SGHRS, CDR2 YFSETQ. V lost 1 base and J 0 bases, leaving 11 bases between the germline ends. The CDR3 totals 15 residues. The CDR3 DNA is TGCGCCAGCAGCTTGCTCGACCGAGGCTCCTACGAGCAGTACTTC. Residues: CASSLLDRGSYEQYF.

This clone was detected only a few times. The chain combines TRBV6-6 with TRBJ1-6; possibly TRBD1 for D (6 bases). The V end lost 5 bases, the J end lost 6 bases, and 11 bases lay between the germline ends. CDR3 length equals 14 residues. Germline loops: CDR1 MNHNY, CDR2 SVGAGI (reference sequence). CDR3 residues: CASSGQNLNSPLHF. CDR3 bases: TGTGCCAGCAGTGGACAGAACCTTAATTCACCCCTCCACTTT.

Note on this clone: The junction shows a germline mismatch at one end, possibly a read error. For the CDR3, the DNA is TGTGCCAGTAGTGTAGACCGGGACAGAGAGCAGTACTTC. Translated: CASSVDRDREQYF. J is TRBJ2-7 and V is TRBV19, with TRBD1 identical over 7 bases. Germline V gives CDR1 LNHDA, CDR2 SQIVND (reference sequence). The length of the CDR3 is 13 residues.

The chain joins TRBV11-2 to TRBJ2-3, with TRBD2 matching 13 bases. Trimming took 5 bases from V and 0 from J; bases not matched to a gene: 2. The V gene's germline CDR1 is SGHAT and CDR2 FQNNGV. The CDR3 is made up of 16 amino acids. CDR3 nucleotides: TGTGCCAGCAGCGTACTAGCGGGAGGGAGCACAGATACGCAGTATTTT. Its protein product is CASSVLAGGSTDTQYF.

J is TRBJ2-2 and V is TRBV19, with D perhaps matching TRBD2 (8 bases). V was clipped by 8 bases and J by 2 bases, with 15 bases between them. CDR1 is LNHDA, CDR2 SQIVND, per germline (reference sequence). This CDR3 is 15 amino acids long. The CDR3 region is CASHSGTVNTGELFF. CDR3 DNA sequence: TGTGCCAGTCATAGCGGGACAGTCAACACCGGGGAGCTGTTTTTT.

The CDR3 nucleotides are TGTGCCAGCAGCGGGAGGGCGGGACAGGGGCAAGAGACCCAGTACTTC. It is translated as CASSGRAGQGQETQYF. The chain has TRBV9 and TRBJ2-5; the match to TRBD1 covers 10 bases. The germline V gene has CDR1 SGDLS and CDR2 YYNGEE. Germline trimming cut 3 bases from V and 2 bases from J; bases unmatched to any gene: 7. The CDR3 is made up of 16 amino acids.

The V and J genes are TRBV6-1 and TRBJ2-7; D is perhaps TRBD1 (6 bases). In germline, CDR1 is MNHNS, CDR2 SASEGT. The CDR3 consists of 15 residues. V was pared by 3 bases and J by 0 bases, with 12 bases between. CDR3 in amino acids: CASSDGTLGSYEQYF. As DNA, the CDR3 is TGTGCCAGCAGTGATGGGACACTTGGCTCCTACGAGCAGTACTTC.

This clone was picked up one time. The CDR3 loop is CAISDRGPEKLFF. The CDR3 DNA reads as TGTGCCATCAGTGACAGGGGGCCTGAAAAACTGTTTTTT. The V call is TRBV10-3, the J call TRBJ1-4; the match to TRBD1 covers 8 bases. Germline V gives CDR1 ENHRY, CDR2 SYGVKD. V lost 3 bases, J lost 7 bases, and 1 base stayed unmatched. This CDR3 is built from 13 residues.

The chain is built from TRBV7-8 and TRBJ1-1, with a possible D match to TRBD1 (6 bases). The germline gives CDR1 SGHVS, CDR2 FQNEAQ. V was cut by 6 bases and J by 1 base, with 15 bases left in between. This CDR3 spans 15 amino acids. The CDR3 here is CASSSRQAANTEAFF. The CDR3 DNA sequence: TGTGCCAGCAGTTCCCGACAGGCGGCGAACACTGAAGCTTTCTTT.

The genes are TRBV2 and TRBJ1-6, with 7 bases that match TRBD1. Germline CDR1 and CDR2: SNHLY and FYNNEI. The CDR3 spans 14 residues. Germline trimming cut 6 bases from V and 7 bases from J; bases unmatched to any gene: 6. The CDR3 reads CASRGDRVNSPLHF. The CDR3 DNA reads as TGTGCCAGCAGGGGAGACAGGGTGAATTCACCCCTCCACTTT.

V and J are TRBV2 and TRBJ2-7; 10 nucleotides align to TRBD1. This CDR3 region has 14 residues. The J segment lost 1 base and the V segment lost 5 bases, leaving 2 bases of the junction unmatched. Germline loops: CDR1 SNHLY, CDR2 FYNNEI. The CDR3 reads CASSTDRGSYEQYF. CDR3 nucleotide sequence: TGTGCCAGCAGTACGGACAGGGGGTCCTACGAGCAGTACTTC.

This chain uses TRBV30 with TRBJ1-5; maybe TRBD1 (6 bases). The V gene's germline CDR1 is GTSNPN and CDR2 SVGIG (reference sequence). The length of the CDR3 is 13 residues. V lost 0 bases, J lost 7 bases, and 10 bases lay in between. The CDR3 DNA sequence: TGTGCCTGGAGTGTTGGACAGTCCCAGCCCCAGCATTTT. It specifies CAWSVGQSQPQHF.

The J gene is TRBJ2-5, the V gene TRBV25-1, with TRBD2 identical over 7 bases. The CDR3 covers 14 residues. V shed 3 bases and J 5 bases; nucleotides not matched to a gene: 6. Germline lookup yields CDR1 MGHDK and CDR2 SYGVNS. The CDR3 DNA reads TGTGCCAGCAGTGATTGGGGCGGGAGTGAGACCCAGTACTTC. It codes for CASSDWGGSETQYF.

The V and J genes are TRBV7-2 and TRBJ2-5; 7 nucleotides agree with TRBD2. Per the germline V gene, CDR1 is SGHTA and CDR2 is FQGNSA. V lost 1 base and J lost 4; bases outside the gene matches: 9. The length of the CDR3 is 16 residues. Written as DNA, the CDR3 is TGTGCCAGCAGCTTAGTGACGGGAGGCTTCACAGAGACCCAGTACTTC. Residues: CASSLVTGGFTETQYF.

This sequence joins TRBV28 and TRBJ2-1; the match to TRBD1 covers 9 bases. V lost 6 bases to trimming and J lost 8 bases; unmatched junction nucleotides: 8. The CDR3 spans 14 residues. CDR1 and CDR2 (germline): MDHEN, SYDVKM. This CDR3 reads CASSPGTGWYEQFF. In DNA, the CDR3 is TGTGCCAGCAGCCCCGGGACAGGGTGGTATGAGCAGTTCTTC.

The rearrangement joins TRBV11-2 to TRBJ1-6, with 9 nucleotides matching TRBD1. The germline V gene encodes CDR1 SGHAT and CDR2 FQNNGV. Trimming removed 1 base from V and 8 bases from J; junction bases left unmatched: 3. This CDR3 spans 15 amino acids. The CDR3 here is CASSLVQGAHSPLHF. CDR3 bases: TGTGCCAGCAGCTTAGTACAGGGGGCCCATTCACCCCTCCACTTT.

This rearrangement joins TRBV6-6 to TRBJ2-7, with 10 nucleotides matching TRBD1. V was pared by 0 bases and J by 4 bases, with 6 bases of the junction left unmatched. The CDR3 totals 16 residues. Germline V gives CDR1 MNHNY, CDR2 SVGAGI (reference sequence). The CDR3 sequence is CASSYSRDRGDYEQYF. CDR3 in DNA: TGTGCCAGCAGTTACTCCCGGGACAGGGGCGATTACGAGCAGTACTTC.

The chain has TRBV3-1 (or the pseudogene TRBV3-2) and TRBJ2-1; 13 bases line up with TRBD2. The germline gives CDR1 LGHDT, CDR2 YNNKEL (reference sequence). There are 18 residues in the CDR3. V was pared by 1 base and J by 9 bases, with 12 bases of the junction left unmatched. The CDR3, as DNA: TGTGCCAGCAGCCAAGGGGGGCGGACTAGCGGGAGACAGGGTGAGCAGTTCTTC. It codes for CASSQGGRTSGRQGEQFF.

The V and J genes are TRBV30 and TRBJ1-4; 9 bases are a match to TRBD1. Trimming removed 8 bases from V and 5 bases from J; junction bases left unmatched: 3. Looked up from germline, CDR1 is GTSNPN and CDR2 is SVGIG (reference sequence). The CDR3 is 12 residues long. The CDR3 loop reads CAAGTGNEKLFF. The CDR3 bases are TGTGCCGCCGGGACAGGGAATGAAAAACTGTTTTTT.

V usage is TRBV6-5 and J usage is TRBJ1-6; possibly TRBD1 for D (6 bases). In germline, CDR1 is MNHEY, CDR2 SVGAGI. V lost 6 bases to trimming and J lost 1 base, with 10 bases between them. There are 15 residues in the CDR3. CDR3 sequence (DNA): TGTGCCAGCAGAGCAGGGGCTTCCTATAATTCACCCCTCCACTTT. Translating gives CASRAGASYNSPLHF.

This clone was seen a few times. The chain couples TRBV5-1 to TRBJ1-1; 8 bases map to TRBD1. The CDR3 loop spans 15 amino acids. CDR1 SGHRS and CDR2 YFSETQ come from the germline V gene. The J segment lost 4 bases and the V segment lost 2 bases, leaving 7 bases of the junction unmatched. The CDR3: CASSFLITGGTEAFF. CDR3 nucleotides: TGCGCCAGCAGCTTTCTGATTACAGGGGGCACTGAAGCTTTCTTT.

The genes are TRBV6-1 and TRBJ2-4; D is ambiguous. V shed 2 bases and J shed 7 bases, with 3 bases lying between them. Germline CDR1 MNHNS, CDR2 SASEGT. The CDR3 sequence is 11 residues long. For the CDR3, the DNA is TGTGCCAGCAGTGAATCTAACATTCAGTACTTC. This translates into CASSESNIQYF.